The entry below gives a single T cell receptor beta chain sequence along with its context. Antigen specificity is unknown. As an off-target read in a library built for alpha chains, this beta chain has a frequency of little significance. These data belong to a study of spatial heterogeneity in lung cancer. Study-wide context: The correlation between TCR transcript counts in tumor regions and a T cell module score from matched bulk RNA-seq was strong. Study outcomes and limitations: Expanded alpha and beta TCR counts within tumors tracked tumor mutation counts.

This CDR3 has 14 amino acids. With 4 bases clipped from V and 2 bases from J, the junction kept 6 bases outside the gene matches. Germline V lookup: CDR1 SGHRS, CDR2 YFSETQ. Stated time point: sample taken at primary tumor resection. There were roughly 78 donors, all of them untreated patients with early-stage non-small cell lung cancer. TCRdb reprocessed the 5' RACE reads with MiXCR, giving one entry per CDR3 protein. The table records 7,500 to 10,000 distinct CDR3 sequences, approximately 58% of them present only once. The material sequenced was lung tumor tissue, taken at surgery. The chain combines TRBV5-1 with TRBJ2-7, with 7 bases fitting TRBD1. The sequence was collected from a female donor with early-stage non-small cell lung cancer. Here the CDR3 DNA reads TGCGCCAGCAGCACAACAGGGGCTCCCTACGAGCAGTACTTC. Protein: CASSTTGAPYEQYF.